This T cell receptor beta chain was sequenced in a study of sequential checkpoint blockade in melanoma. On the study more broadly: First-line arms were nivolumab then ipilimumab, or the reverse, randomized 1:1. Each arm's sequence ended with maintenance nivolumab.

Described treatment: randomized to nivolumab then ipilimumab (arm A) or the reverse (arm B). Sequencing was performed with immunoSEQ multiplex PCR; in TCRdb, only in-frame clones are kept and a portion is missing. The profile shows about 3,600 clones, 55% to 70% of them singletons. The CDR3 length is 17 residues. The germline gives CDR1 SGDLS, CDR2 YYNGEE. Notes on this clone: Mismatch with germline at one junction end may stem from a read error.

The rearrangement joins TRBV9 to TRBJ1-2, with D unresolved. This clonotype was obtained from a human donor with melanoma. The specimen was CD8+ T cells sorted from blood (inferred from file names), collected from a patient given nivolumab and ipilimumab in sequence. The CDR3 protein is CASSPGIGGSFNYGHTF. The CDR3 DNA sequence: TGTGCCAGCAGTCCGGGGATCGGAGGGTCCTTCAACTATGGCCACACCTTC.